Listed below are T cell receptor beta chains from one sample, sequenced in a study of cytomegalovirus exposure and HLA in healthy donors. Method: immunoSEQ multiplex PCR; TCRdb's copy keeps in-frame clones and lacks some. Here the sample spans some 190,000 clones, about 85% being singletons. The material sequenced was PBMCs. Receptors originate from a boy younger than 10 in good health and CMV-seronegative. The CDR3 runs from the conserved cysteine through the conserved F or W. A D gene is named only where the DNA matches it firmly. Only some rows state a clone size, as once, few, many or a class for expanded clones.

NA	16	NA	TRBV15	TRBJ1-1	CATSRDCQGRMAEAFF	TGTGCCACCAGCAGAGATTGCCAGGGGAGAATGGCTGAAGCTTTCTTT
NA	14	TRBD1	TRBV28	TRBJ1-5	CASSSGQGRQPQHF	TGTGCCAGCAGTTCGGGACAGGGTCGTCAGCCCCAGCATTTT
NA	14	TRBD1	TRBV5-1	TRBJ2-5	CASSLAGTEETQYF	TGCGCCAGCAGCTTGGCCGGGACAGAAGAGACCCAGTACTTC
NA	13	NA	TRBV2	TRBJ1-4	CASSLGAPEKLFF	TGTGCCAGCAGTTTAGGAGCGCCTGAAAAACTGTTTTTT
NA	17	TRBD1	TRBV4-1	TRBJ1-1	CASSRIKTGQGGQEAFF	TGCGCCAGCAGCCGGATCAAAACGGGACAGGGGGGGCAAGAAGCTTTCTTT
NA	13	TRBD1	TRBV18	TRBJ1-2	CASSPGQDYGYTF	TGTGCCAGCTCCCCGGGACAGGACTATGGCTACACCTTC
once	15	TRBD1	TRBV6-4	TRBJ2-3	CASSVGTGRTDTQYF	TGTGCCAGCAGCGTCGGGACAGGACGCACAGATACGCAGTATTTT
once	13	NA	TRBV6-1	TRBJ2-7	CASSEGLKYEQYF	TGTGCCAGCAGTGAAGGACTGAAATACGAGCAGTACTTC
NA	18	NA	TRBV9	TRBJ2-3	CASSVDFGIAPGTDTQYF	TGTGCCAGCAGCGTAGATTTCGGCATAGCTCCTGGCACAGATACGCAGTATTTT
NA	14	NA	TRBV7-8	TRBJ1-2	CASSPARQNYGYTF	TGTGCCAGCAGCCCCGCCAGACAGAACTATGGCTACACCTTC
NA	14	NA	TRBV28	TRBJ1-4	CASTPGALIEKLFF	TGTGCCAGCACCCCAGGTGCCCTAATTGAAAAACTGTTTTTT
NA	18	TRBD2	TRBV27	TRBJ2-6	CASRRGGWGDSGANVLTF	TGTGCCAGCAGAAGGGGAGGGTGGGGCGACTCTGGGGCCAACGTCCTGACTTTC
NA	15	NA	TRBV6-5	TRBJ2-6	CASSLKPSGANVLTF	TGTGCCAGCAGCCTAAAACCCTCTGGGGCCAACGTCCTGACTTTC
NA	15	TRBD1	TRBV7-9	TRBJ2-1	CSSSRKGQGWDEQFF	TGTTCCAGCAGCCGCAAGGGACAGGGGTGGGATGAGCAGTTCTTC
NA	14	NA	TRBV28	TRBJ1-6	CASSPGVTNSPLHF	TGTGCCAGCAGTCCGGGAGTTACTAATTCACCCCTCCACTTT
NA	15	NA	TRBV19	TRBJ2-3	CASSSTSEGTDTQYF	TGTGCCAGTAGTAGCACTAGTGAGGGCACAGATACGCAGTATTTT
NA	13	NA	TRBV19	TRBJ1-1	CAVGVGRDTEAFF	TGTGCCGTCGGGGTCGGAAGGGACACTGAAGCTTTCTTT
NA	12	NA	TRBV29-1	TRBJ1-2	CSVARANYGYTF	TGCAGCGTTGCACGGGCTAACTATGGCTACACCTTC
NA	10	NA	TRBV20-1	TRBJ2-7	CSAPRGQQYF	TGCAGTGCGCCTCGCGGCCAGCAGTACTTC
NA	14	NA	TRBV6-5	TRBJ2-5	CASSYRGRQETQYF	TGTGCCAGCAGTTACAGGGGAAGGCAAGAGACCCAGTACTTC
NA	13	NA	TRBV7-9	TRBJ2-3	CASSLARRDTQYF	TGTGCCAGCAGCTTAGCGCGAAGAGATACGCAGTATTTT
NA	13	NA	TRBV28	TRBJ2-3	CASSPVGTDTQYF	TGTGCCAGCAGTCCGGTCGGCACAGATACGCAGTATTTT
NA	17	NA	TRBV11-2	TRBJ2-1	CASSHLMGRGAVNEQFF	TGTGCCAGCAGCCATCTTATGGGTAGAGGCGCCGTAAATGAGCAGTTCTTC
NA	16	NA	TRBV11-2	TRBJ2-6	CASSSGGAPGANVLTF	TGTGCCAGCAGTTCGGGGGGCGCCCCTGGGGCCAACGTCCTGACTTTC
once	17	NA	TRBV29-1	TRBJ2-2	CSVRSGSPRGDTGELFF	TGCAGCGTTCGCTCCGGGAGCCCCAGAGGGGACACCGGGGAGCTGTTTTTT
few	17	TRBD2	TRBV5-6	TRBJ2-7	CASSSTFRLAGSYEQYF	TGTGCCAGCAGCTCTACCTTCAGACTAGCGGGGTCCTACGAGCAGTACTTC
NA	13	TRBD1	TRBV6-5	TRBJ1-2	CASRDRGSYGYTF	TGTGCCAGCAGGGACAGGGGCAGCTATGGCTACACCTTC
NA	12	TRBD1	TRBV10-3	TRBJ1-2	CAITTGGYGYTF	TGTGCCATCACGACAGGGGGCTATGGCTACACCTTC
NA	12	TRBD1	TRBV6-5	TRBJ1-2	CATWTGVYGYTF	TGTGCCACTTGGACAGGCGTCTATGGCTACACCTTC
NA	15	NA	TRBV7-2	TRBJ2-2	CASSRRVGSTGELFF	TGTGCCAGCAGCCGTAGGGTGGGGAGCACCGGGGAGCTGTTTTTT
NA	18	TRBD1	TRBV5-4	TRBJ2-6	CASRSPGQGKPGANVLTF	TGTGCCAGCCGATCACCGGGACAGGGGAAGCCTGGGGCCAACGTCCTGACTTTC
NA	12	NA	TRBV7-9	TRBJ2-2	CSSSLISGELFF	TGTTCCAGCAGCTTAATATCCGGGGAGCTGTTTTTT
NA	16	TRBD1	TRBV5-5	TRBJ1-5	CASSRGQGNSGQPQHF	TGTGCCAGCAGCAGGGGACAGGGCAATTCCGGTCAGCCCCAGCATTTT
NA	14	NA	TRBV21-1	TRBJ2-7	CARTSAALPYEQYF	TGTGCCAGGACATCAGCTGCCCTTCCCTACGAGCAGTACTTC
NA	15	TRBD1	TRBV6-1	TRBJ1-2	CASSEPGQGGYGYTF	TGTGCCAGCAGTGAACCAGGACAGGGTGGCTATGGCTACACCTTC
NA	15	TRBD2	TRBV7-7	TRBJ2-7	CASSPDRGSSYEQYF	TGTGCTAGCAGCCCCGACCGCGGGAGCTCCTACGAGCAGTACTTC
NA	13	TRBD1	TRBV27	TRBJ2-7	CASSLDRGYEQYF	TGTGCCAGCAGTCTGGACAGGGGATACGAGCAGTACTTC
NA	16	TRBD1	TRBV7-8	TRBJ1-2	CASSPSGTGGDYGYTF	TGTGCCAGCAGCCCCAGTGGGACAGGGGGCGACTATGGCTACACCTTC
NA	20	TRBD1	TRBV7-8	TRBJ2-7	CASSSGTGNVWRDSAYEQYF	TGTGCCAGCAGCTCCGGGACAGGGAATGTTTGGCGGGACTCTGCCTACGAGCAGTACTTC
NA	15	NA	TRBV4-1	TRBJ2-5	CASSPGGLVQETQYF	TGCGCCAGCAGCCCTGGCGGGCTAGTCCAAGAGACCCAGTACTTC